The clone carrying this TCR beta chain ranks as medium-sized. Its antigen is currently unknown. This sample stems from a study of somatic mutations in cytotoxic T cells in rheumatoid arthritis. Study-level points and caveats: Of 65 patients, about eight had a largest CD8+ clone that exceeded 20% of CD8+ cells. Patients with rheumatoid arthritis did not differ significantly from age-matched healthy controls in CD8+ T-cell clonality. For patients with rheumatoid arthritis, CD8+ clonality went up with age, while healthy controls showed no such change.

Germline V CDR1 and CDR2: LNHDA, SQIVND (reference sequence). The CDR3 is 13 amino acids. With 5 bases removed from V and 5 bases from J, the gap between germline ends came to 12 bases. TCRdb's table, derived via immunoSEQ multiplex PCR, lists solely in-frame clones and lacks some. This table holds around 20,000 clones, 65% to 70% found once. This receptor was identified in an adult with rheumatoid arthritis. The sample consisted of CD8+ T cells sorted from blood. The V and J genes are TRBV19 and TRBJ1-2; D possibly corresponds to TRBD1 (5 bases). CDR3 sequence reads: CASSPGTAYGYTF. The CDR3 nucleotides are TGTGCCAGTAGTCCCGGGACGGCGTATGGCTACACCTTC.